The 8 T cell receptor beta chains in this list originate from one sample, sequenced in a study of Graves' ophthalmopathy and Graves' hyperthyroidism. The TCR beta CDR3 regions underwent amplification from RNA transcripts. Amplification began with first-round RT-PCR using HTBI primers, then second-round multiplex PCR was performed. MiXCR, run by TCRdb on the multiplex PCR reads, gives a single entry per CDR3 protein. Found here are about 740,000 distinct CDR3 sequences, roughly 41% of them singletons; the top ten hold about 40%. The specimen sequenced was peripheral blood. Every receptor here comes from an adult man with Graves' ophthalmopathy.

Of note for this clonotype: This may come from a read error, since a much larger clone is one base off. This sequence joins TRBV2 and TRBJ2-7; possibly TRBD1 for D (5 bases). Germline-derived CDR1 and CDR2 are SNHLY and FYNNEI. The germline V and J ends were trimmed by 6 bases and 6 bases, with 12 bases remaining between them. The CDR3 totals 12 residues. The CDR3 spells CASSPAGPEQYF. CDR3 DNA: TGTGCCAGCAGCCCTGCAGGGCCCGAGCAGTACTTC.

The J gene is TRBJ1-3, the V gene TRBV29-1; D is undetermined. Germline V lookup: CDR1 SQVTM, CDR2 ANQGSEA. The V gene lost 6 bases and the J gene lost 4 bases, with 10 bases spanning the gap. The CDR3 spans 12 residues. The CDR3 nucleotides are TGCAGCGTGGAACGGGAAGGAAACACCATATATTTT. This encodes CSVEREGNTIYF.

The J gene is TRBJ1-2, the V gene TRBV25-1; D unclear. The CDR3 sequence is 15 residues long. Trimming removed 11 bases from V and 2 bases from J, with 21 bases in between. CDR1 and CDR2 (germline): MGHDK, SYGVNS. In nucleotides, the CDR3 is TGTGCCTGGAGTGTACGCCTCCTGGGGAACTATGGCTACACCTTC. Its protein is CAWSVRLLGNYGYTF.

This clonotype was counted only a few times. The J gene is TRBJ1-4, the V gene TRBV7-9; no definite D call. Germline CDR1 reads SEHNR; CDR2 reads FQNEAQ (reference sequence). V lost 3 bases to trimming and J lost 7 bases, with 15 bases between them. CDR3 length: 15 residues. The CDR3 nucleotides are TGTGCCAGCAGCTTGGTAGATGAATCGGGTGAAAAACTGTTTTTT. Translated: CASSLVDESGEKLFF.

The chain couples TRBV11-2 to TRBJ1-1, with D tentatively TRBD1 (5 bases). CDR3 length: 16 residues. V lost 4 bases and J 4 bases, leaving 19 bases between the germline ends. CDR1 is SGHAT and CDR2 is FQNNGV in the germline V gene. The CDR3 is CASSSYFSGSGTEAFF. CDR3 bases: TGTGCCAGCAGCTCCTATTTTTCAGGGTCGGGCACTGAAGCTTTCTTT.

CDR3 loop: CATTGQGGQPQHF. CDR3 bases: TGTGCCACGACTGGACAGGGGGGGCAGCCCCAGCATTTT. This sequence joins TRBV24-1 and TRBJ1-5; 10 nucleotides line up with TRBD1. Germline lookup yields CDR1 KGHDR and CDR2 SFDVKD. The CDR3 length is 13 residues. The V gene end was trimmed by 10 bases and the J gene end by 7 bases; junction bases not matched to a gene: 6.

This sequence joins TRBV6-1 and TRBJ1-3; D gene unclear. Trimming stripped 2 bases from V and 10 bases from J, with 6 bases between. CDR3 length: 11 amino acids. Germline V gene lookup returns CDR1 MNHNS and CDR2 SASEGT. The CDR3 reads CASSESRTIYF. CDR3 bases: TGTGCCAGCAGTGAATCAAGGACCATATATTTT.

The rearrangement uses TRBV25-1 and TRBJ1-6; TRBD1 matches at 8 bases. The CDR3 consists of 16 residues. V shed 6 bases and J 7 bases; nucleotides not matched to a gene: 11. Germline loops: CDR1 MGHDK, CDR2 SYGVNS. The CDR3 DNA reads as TGTGCCAGCAGCCAACGGACAGGGCAGGGAAATTCACCCCTCCACTTT. Protein sequence: CASSQRTGQGNSPLHF.